This T cell receptor beta chain came from a study of T cells after yellow fever vaccination. At the level of the study: Each low-cell-number fraction was prepared by means of SMART-Seq v4 Ultra Low Input.

A process of 5'RACE template switching, which added a universal primer site and UMIs, was used to make TCR cDNA. A single record per CDR3 protein comes from TCRdb applying MiXCR to the 5' RACE reads. This sample yields a few hundred thousand distinct CDR3 sequences, of which roughly 20% are seen a single time; 15% to 20% belongs to the top ten. J was trimmed by 8 bases and V by 2 bases; bases with no gene match: 5. The CDR3 runs to 15 residues. The V gene's germline CDR1 is LGHNA and CDR2 YSLEER. This chain links TRBV4-3 with TRBJ2-1, with 11 bases fitting TRBD1. This specimen was PBMCs, taken before the yellow fever booster vaccination. This TCR was recovered from a man aged 18-30 years who received the YFV17D yellow fever vaccine. CDR3 DNA: TGCGCCAGCAGCCAACAGGACAGGGGGCTCGATGAGCAGTTCTTC. It translates to CASSQQDRGLDEQFF.